This TCR beta chain was profiled in a study of cytomegalovirus exposure and HLA in healthy donors. Study findings and constraints: Rarity marked most TCR sequences, yet some public TCRs occurred in many donors. Sequencing probably produced one cluster of sequence variants that were highly shared. An analysis was carried out later, and it reportedly showed fewer N-insertions in an Asian-associated ancestry cluster than the 666-donor mean.

This CDR3 is built from 16 residues. Per the germline V gene, CDR1 is MDHEN and CDR2 is SYDVKM. The junction had 12 bases not matched to a gene; V was cut back by 3 bases and J by 8 bases. Note on this clone: Its antigen is unknown.

Primers included in the PCR were 60 Vbeta and 13 Jbeta primers. Assay used: immunoSEQ multiplex PCR; TCRdb lists only in-frame clones, some missing. The sample has over 250,000 clones, about nine tenths seen once. Material for sequencing was PBMCs. The J gene is TRBJ1-2, the V gene TRBV28; TRBD1 matches at 10 bases. This receptor was taken from a man aged 35 to 55 in good health and CMV-seropositive. The CDR3 DNA reads TGTGCCAGCAGTTTTCCCCAGGGACAGGGGACTTTGGGCTACACCTTC. Residues: CASSFPQGQGTLGYTF.